Below, one T cell receptor beta chain is given with its context. CDR3 length: 15 amino acids. CDR1 is LNHDA, CDR2 SQIVND, per germline (reference sequence). V lost 3 bases to trimming and J lost 7 bases, with 15 bases between them. This sample was included in a study of blood T cell repertoires in COVID-19. Assay: immunoSEQ multiplex PCR; the TCRdb copy retains only in-frame clones and omits some. Altogether about 200,000 clones are present, around 90% being singletons, with the ten largest covering roughly 8.1%. Sequencing was performed on PBMCs or T cells enriched from blood (not recorded which). The sequence derives from a woman younger than 30 who had recovered from COVID-19. The V call is TRBV19, the J call TRBJ1-4; weak D call: TRBD1 (5 bases). Here the CDR3 DNA reads TGTGCCAGTAGTATTCAGGGCCCGGGTTTTGAAAAACTGTTTTTT. Protein: CASSIQGPGFEKLFF.